The 5 T cell receptor beta chains below were found in one sample sequenced in a study of CD8 T cells in Susac syndrome. Random hexamers served to reverse transcribe roughly 0.45 to 1 ug RNA. Each CDR3 protein is one row after TCRdb ran MiXCR on the immunoSEQ multiplex PCR reads. The data hold 250,000 to 300,000 distinct CDR3 sequences, with around 83% observed a single time. The sequenced sample was CD8+ T cells from PBMCs. These receptors all stem from a human donor with multiple sclerosis.

The chain uses TRBV27 and TRBJ2-7; 9 positions match TRBD1. V shed 4 bases and J 4 bases; nucleotides not matched to a gene: 11. Per germline, CDR1 MNHEY and CDR2 SMNVEV (reference sequence). This CDR3 has 16 amino acids. The CDR3 region is CASSSEPGTGMYEQYF. The CDR3 coding sequence is TGTGCCAGCAGTTCGGAGCCCGGGACAGGGATGTACGAGCAGTACTTC.

The rearrangement links TRBV9 to TRBJ2-7; D is tentatively TRBD1 or TRBD2 (5 bases each). Germline CDR1 is SGDLS and CDR2 is YYNGEE. This CDR3 is built from 13 residues. The ends were cut back, 0 bases at V and 3 bases at J, with 7 bases in the middle. Written as DNA, the CDR3 is TGTGCCAGCAGCGTAGGAGGGGACTACGAGCAGTACTTC. Translated, it gives CASSVGGDYEQYF.

The chain uses TRBV20-1 and TRBJ1-1, with 7 bases fitting TRBD1. CDR1 and CDR2 (germline): DFQATT, SNEGSKA (reference sequence). This CDR3 contains 15 residues. The V gene end was trimmed by 6 bases and the J gene end by 2 bases; junction bases not matched to a gene: 12. The CDR3 protein is CSAIGMGQNNTEAFF. The CDR3 nucleotides are TGCAGTGCCATAGGAATGGGACAGAATAACACTGAAGCTTTCTTT.

The J gene is TRBJ1-2, the V gene TRBV28, with D possibly being TRBD1 (5 bases). This CDR3 spans 14 amino acids. V was pared by 2 bases and J by 11 bases, with 18 bases between. Germline CDR1 is MDHEN and CDR2 is SYDVKM. The CDR3 sequence is CASSLIQGRVAYTF. DNA of the CDR3: TGTGCCAGCAGTTTAATTCAGGGACGGGTCGCGTACACCTTC.

This clonotype showed up just once. An end of the junction differs from the germline gene, which may be a read error. The chain joins TRBV7-7 to TRBJ2-1, with D perhaps matching TRBD1 or TRBD2 (5 bases each). The V gene's germline CDR1 is SSHAT and CDR2 FNYEAQ (reference sequence). This CDR3 has 16 residues. This CDR3 reads CASSLGSGGSYNEQFF. The CDR3 bases are TGTGCTAGCAGCTTAGGCTCTGGGGGTTCCTACAATGAGCAGTTCTTC.